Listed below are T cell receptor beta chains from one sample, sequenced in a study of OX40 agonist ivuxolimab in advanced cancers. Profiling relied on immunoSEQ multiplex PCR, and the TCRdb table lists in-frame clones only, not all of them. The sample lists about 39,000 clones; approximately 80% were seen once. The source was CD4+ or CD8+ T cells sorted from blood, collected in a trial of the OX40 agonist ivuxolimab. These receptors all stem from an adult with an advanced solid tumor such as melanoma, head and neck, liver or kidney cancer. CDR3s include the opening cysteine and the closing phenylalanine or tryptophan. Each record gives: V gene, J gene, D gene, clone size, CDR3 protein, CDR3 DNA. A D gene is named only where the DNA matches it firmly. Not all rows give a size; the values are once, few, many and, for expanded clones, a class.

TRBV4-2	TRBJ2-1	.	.	CASSQEVGGVNEQFF	TGTGCCAGCAGCCAAGAGGTTGGCGGTGTCAATGAGCAGTTCTTC
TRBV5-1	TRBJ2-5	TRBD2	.	CASSLALAGDAETQYF	TGCGCCAGCAGCTTGGCTCTAGCGGGAGATGCAGAGACCCAGTACTTC
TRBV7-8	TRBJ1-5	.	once	CASSLASGQPQHF	TGTGCCAGCAGCTTAGCTTCGGGTCAGCCCCAGCATTTT
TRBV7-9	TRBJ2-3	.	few	CASSLGASTDTQYF	TGTGCCAGCAGCTTAGGGGCCAGCACAGATACGCAGTATTTT
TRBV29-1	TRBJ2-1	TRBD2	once	CSVASGRARSYNEQFF	TGCAGCGTTGCTAGCGGGAGGGCTCGCTCCTACAATGAGCAGTTCTTC
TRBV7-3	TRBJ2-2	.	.	CASSPRTGPNTGELFF	TGTGCCAGCAGCCCCCGTACAGGGCCGAACACCGGGGAGCTGTTTTTT
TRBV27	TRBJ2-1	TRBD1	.	CASSIDRVSYNEQFF	TGTGCCAGCAGCATTGACAGGGTTTCCTACAATGAGCAGTTCTTC
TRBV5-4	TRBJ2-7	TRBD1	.	CASSTRQGIYEQYF	TGTGCCAGCAGCACAAGACAGGGAATCTACGAGCAGTACTTC
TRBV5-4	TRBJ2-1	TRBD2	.	CASSLLAGEHEQFF	TGTGCCAGCAGCTTACTAGCGGGAGAACATGAGCAGTTCTTC
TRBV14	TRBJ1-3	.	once	CASSQDIGYGNTIYF	TGTGCCAGCAGCCAAGACATTGGCTACGGAAACACCATATATTTT
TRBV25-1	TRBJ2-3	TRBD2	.	CASSGEHGTSGGDTQYF	TGTGCCAGCAGTGGAGAACACGGGACTAGCGGAGGAGATACGCAGTATTTT
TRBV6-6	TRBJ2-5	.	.	CASSTPAQETQYF	TGTGCCAGCAGTACTCCCGCCCAAGAGACCCAGTACTTC
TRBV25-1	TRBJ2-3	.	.	CASSEYIRNTDTQYF	TGTGCCAGCAGTGAATACATTAGGAATACAGATACGCAGTATTTT
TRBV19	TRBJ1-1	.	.	CASSIFSVNTEAFF	TGTGCCAGTAGTATATTCTCAGTTAACACTGAAGCTTTCTTT
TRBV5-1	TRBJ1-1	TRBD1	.	CASSLQTGYAEAFF	TGCGCCAGCAGCTTACAGACAGGGTATGCTGAAGCTTTCTTT
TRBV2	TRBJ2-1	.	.	CASGGNEQFF	TGTGCCAGCGGCGGAAATGAGCAGTTCTTC
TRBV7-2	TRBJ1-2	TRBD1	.	CASSLMGSGGNYGYTF	TGTGCCAGCAGCTTAATGGGTTCAGGGGGCAACTATGGCTACACCTTC
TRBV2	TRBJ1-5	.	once	CASSDSEGVRVQPQHF	TGTGCCAGCAGTGATTCTGAAGGGGTTAGAGTTCAGCCCCAGCATTTT
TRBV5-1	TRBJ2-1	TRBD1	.	CASSLRQGKNEQFF	TGCGCCAGCAGCTTACGACAGGGGAAGAATGAGCAGTTCTTC
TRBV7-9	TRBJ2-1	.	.	CASLRWDLGNEQFF	TGTGCAAGCTTGAGGTGGGATCTGGGCAATGAGCAGTTCTTC
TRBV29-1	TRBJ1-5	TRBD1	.	CSVWTGASNQPQHF	TGCAGCGTCTGGACAGGGGCAAGCAATCAGCCCCAGCATTTT
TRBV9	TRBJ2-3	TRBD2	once	CASSARGKITDTQYF	TGTGCCAGCAGCGCGCGGGGGAAGATCACAGATACGCAGTATTTT
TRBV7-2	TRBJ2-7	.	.	CASSLAWVGYEQYF	TGTGCCAGCAGCTTAGCGTGGGTGGGGTACGAGCAGTACTTC
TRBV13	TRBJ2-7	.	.	CASRNLGSYEQYF	TGTGCCAGTAGAAACTTGGGCTCCTACGAGCAGTACTTC
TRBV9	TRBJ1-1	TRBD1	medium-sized	CASSVGQGEDTEAFF	TGTGCCAGCAGCGTAGGACAGGGGGAGGACACTGAAGCTTTCTTT
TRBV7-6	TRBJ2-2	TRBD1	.	CASIKRGQGNTGELFF	TGTGCCAGCATCAAGAGGGGACAGGGTAACACCGGGGAGCTGTTTTTT
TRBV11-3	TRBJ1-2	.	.	CASSLVSGANYGYTF	TGTGCCAGCAGCTTAGTGTCCGGTGCTAACTATGGCTACACCTTC
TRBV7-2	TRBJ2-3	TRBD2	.	CASSLQRGGSGTDTQYF	TGTGCCAGCAGCTTACAGCGGGGGGGAAGTGGCACAGATACGCAGTATTTT
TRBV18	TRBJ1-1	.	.	CASSRNRDPRGTEAFF	TGTGCCAGCTCACGGAACCGGGACCCGAGGGGCACTGAAGCTTTCTTT
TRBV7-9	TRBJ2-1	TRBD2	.	CASSSGTSGRVNEQFF	TGTGCCAGCAGCTCAGGGACTAGCGGGAGAGTAAATGAGCAGTTCTTC
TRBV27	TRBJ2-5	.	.	CASSLWGEETQYF	TGTGCCAGCAGTTTATGGGGAGAGGAGACCCAGTACTTC
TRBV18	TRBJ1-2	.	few	CASSPRGDYGYTF	TGTGCCAGCTCACCACGGGGGGACTATGGCTACACCTTC
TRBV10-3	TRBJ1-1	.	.	CAIRGAKDTEAFF	TGTGCCATCAGGGGGGCGAAGGACACTGAAGCTTTCTTT
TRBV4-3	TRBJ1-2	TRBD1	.	CASSQEAAGQGALSGYTF	TGCGCCAGCAGCCAAGAAGCCGCCGGACAGGGGGCGCTTAGTGGCTACACCTTC
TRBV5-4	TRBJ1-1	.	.	CASSRDPAGNTEAFF	TGTGCCAGCAGCAGAGACCCGGCGGGGAACACTGAAGCTTTCTTT
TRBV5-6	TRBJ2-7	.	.	CASSIQGRSYEQYF	TGTGCCAGCAGCATACAGGGTCGCTCCTACGAGCAGTACTTC
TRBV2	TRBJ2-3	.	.	CASSRTQNTQYF	TGTGCCAGCAGTCGGACGCAGAATACGCAGTATTTT
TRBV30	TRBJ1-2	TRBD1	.	CACSGGDSPYGYTF	TGTGCCTGTTCCGGTGGGGACAGCCCCTATGGCTACACCTTC
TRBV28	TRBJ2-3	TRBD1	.	CASISRGLQDTQYF	TGTGCCAGCATCTCCAGGGGGTTGCAAGATACGCAGTATTTT
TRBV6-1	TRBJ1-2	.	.	CASSEVQGQFPSF	TGTGCCAGCAGTGAAGTCCAAGGGCAGTTCCCCTCCTTC